Below, 18 T cell receptor beta chains from the same sample are listed, as sequenced in a study of cytomegalovirus exposure and HLA in healthy donors. With 60 Vbeta and 13 Jbeta primers, the PCR was carried out. Sequenced by immunoSEQ multiplex PCR; TCRdb stores in-frame clones only, minus some. The table has around 94,000 clones, approximately 88% seen once. Sequences were obtained from PBMCs. All receptors derive from a man younger than 30 in good health and CMV-seronegative.

This clone was recorded only once. The chain links TRBV5-6 to TRBJ2-5; D is unresolved. This CDR3 has 13 residues. The germline V gene has CDR1 SGHDT and CDR2 YYEEEE. V dropped 4 bases and J dropped 5 bases, with 12 bases sitting between them. Here the CDR3 DNA reads TGTGCCAGCAGCCCACAGAAGTTGGAGACCCAGTACTTC. It codes for CASSPQKLETQYF.

The rearrangement links TRBV10-1 to TRBJ2-1, with TRBD1 matching over 8 bases. The CDR3 covers 16 residues. CDR1 and CDR2 (germline): WNHNN, SYGVQD (reference sequence). V shed 0 bases and J 7 bases; nucleotides not matched to a gene: 8. CDR3 residues: CASSESWTGIRNEQFF. In nucleotides, the CDR3 is TGCGCCAGCAGTGAGTCGTGGACAGGGATTAGGAATGAGCAGTTCTTC.

The V and J genes are TRBV6-5 and TRBJ1-1, with D perhaps TRBD1 (6 bases). Trimming removed 6 bases at V and 6 bases at J, with 11 bases between. The CDR3 is 12 amino acids. CDR1 and CDR2 (germline): MNHEY, SVGAGI. CDR3 region: CASSQGHSEAFF. DNA of the CDR3: TGTGCCAGCAGCCAGGGACACTCTGAAGCTTTCTTT.

This chain uses TRBV5-1 with TRBJ2-3; D gene unclear. Trimming shortened V by 0 bases and J by 2 bases, and 7 bases separated the two germline ends. CDR1 SGHRS and CDR2 YFSETQ come from the germline V gene. The CDR3 runs 14 residues. As DNA, the CDR3 is TGCGCCAGCAGCTTGGAACAGACCACAGATACGCAGTATTTT. Translating gives CASSLEQTTDTQYF.

This clone occurred once. This chain joins TRBV6-5 and TRBJ1-1; 8 nucleotides align to TRBD1. V lost 8 bases, J lost 6 bases, and 2 bases stayed unmatched. CDR1 and CDR2 from the germline V gene are MNHEY and SVGAGI. CDR3 length equals 11 residues. The CDR3 here is CASAGGSEAFF. Written as DNA, the CDR3 is TGTGCCAGCGCAGGGGGCTCTGAAGCTTTCTTT.

The rearrangement links TRBV5-1 to TRBJ2-2; 7 bases fit TRBD1. Trimming cost V 9 bases and J 0 bases; bases outside gene matches: 5. This CDR3 has 14 residues. Germline V gene lookup returns CDR1 SGHRS and CDR2 YFSETQ. The DNA for the CDR3 is TGCGCCACGACGGGACAGTCGAACACCGGGGAGCTGTTTTTT. This translates into CATTGQSNTGELFF.

The rearrangement links TRBV5-6 to TRBJ2-7; 8 bases fit TRBD1. The germline V gene encodes CDR1 SGHDT and CDR2 YYEEEE. V lost 0 bases to trimming and J lost 4 bases; unmatched junction nucleotides: 6. This CDR3 is 15 amino acids long. The CDR3 bases are TGTGCCAGCAGCTTGGGGGACAGGTTTTATTACGAGCAGTACTTC. This gives the protein CASSLGDRFYYEQYF.

This chain joins TRBV12-5 and TRBJ2-7; 7 bases match TRBD1. The CDR3 spans 14 residues. The V gene end was trimmed by 0 bases and the J gene end by 6 bases; junction bases not matched to a gene: 5. The germline V gene encodes CDR1 LGHNT and CDR2 FRNRAP. CDR3 in DNA: TGTGCTAGTGGTTTGGTACGGGGACAGTCCGAGCAGTACTTC. It codes for CASGLVRGQSEQYF.

The rearrangement uses TRBV7-8 and TRBJ2-7; tentatively, D is TRBD1 (5 bases). The CDR3 extends over 15 amino acids. Trimming took 1 base from V and 6 from J, leaving 16 bases between them. Germline lookup yields CDR1 SGHVS and CDR2 FQNEAQ. For the CDR3, the DNA is TGTGCCAGCAGCTTAGGGCAGGGTCGAGTAGCCGAGCAGTACTTC. Protein: CASSLGQGRVAEQYF.

This chain uses TRBV30 with TRBJ1-4; weak D call: TRBD1 (6 bases). The CDR3 has 12 amino acids. Germline CDR1 reads GTSNPN; CDR2 reads SVGIG (reference sequence). The ends were cut back, 7 bases at V and 7 bases at J, with 13 bases in the middle. The CDR3 region is CASQGGGEKLFF. Here the CDR3 DNA reads TGTGCCTCGCAGGGAGGGGGTGAAAAACTGTTTTTT.

The rearrangement joins TRBV2 to TRBJ2-7, with 10 bases matching TRBD1. CDR1 is SNHLY and CDR2 is FYNNEI in the germline V gene. Trimming removed 8 bases from V and 5 bases from J; junction bases left unmatched: 15. CDR3 length: 16 amino acids. The CDR3 protein is CASLDGSGQGDNEQYF. DNA for the CDR3: TGTGCCAGCTTAGATGGTTCTGGACAGGGGGATAACGAGCAGTACTTC.

The V call is TRBV5-1, the J call TRBJ1-1; the D gene is possibly TRBD1 (5 bases). Germline V gene sequence: CDR1 SGHRS, CDR2 YFSETQ. The CDR3 loop spans 14 amino acids. Trimming removed 3 bases from V and 3 bases from J, with 12 bases in between. The CDR3 protein is CASSSDTDYTEAFF. In DNA form, the CDR3 reads TGCGCCAGCAGCTCGGACACCGACTACACTGAAGCTTTCTTT. Based on the CDR3 plus reference TRBV5-1 and TRBJ1-1, the full variable domain is KAGVTQTPRYLIKTRGQQVTLSCSPISGHRSVSWYQQTPGQGLQFLFEYFSETQRNKGNFPGRFSGRQFSNSRSEMNVSTLELGDSALYLCASSSDTDYTEAFFGQGTRLTVV.

Concerning this clone itself: An end of the junction does not agree with germline; a read error may underlie this. The chain is built from TRBV7-7 and TRBJ2-3; 9 bases are a match to TRBD1. CDR3 length: 16 amino acids. Germline V gene data show CDR1 as SSHAT and CDR2 as FNYEAQ (reference sequence). Written as DNA, the CDR3 is TGTGCTAGCAGCCCTGGGACAGGGAAGGGCACAGATACGCAGTATTTT. The encoded protein is CASSPGTGKGTDTQYF.

V is TRBV9 and J is TRBJ1-6; 7 bases are shared with TRBD1. V shed 2 bases and J 5 bases; nucleotides not matched to a gene: 7. CDR1 and CDR2 from the germline V gene are SGDLS and YYNGEE. The CDR3 runs to 16 residues. The CDR3 region has the DNA TGTGCCAGCAGCGTCGAACAGGGACAGAATAATTCACCCCTCCACTTT. Translated, it gives CASSVEQGQNNSPLHF.

This chain connects TRBV7-2 to TRBJ1-1; 12 bases match TRBD1. Germline CDR1 is SGHTA and CDR2 is FQGNSA. J was trimmed by 7 bases and V by 7 bases; bases with no gene match: 7. This CDR3 spans 14 amino acids. The CDR3 loop is CASTGTGGRGEAFF. In nucleotides, the CDR3 is TGTGCCAGCACGGGGACAGGGGGCCGGGGTGAAGCTTTCTTT.

This chain joins TRBV9 and TRBJ1-1; no definite D call. Germline-derived CDR1 and CDR2 are SGDLS and YYNGEE. Between the trimmed V and J ends, which lost 0 bases and 6 bases, there was a span of 6 bases. This CDR3 contains 12 residues. The CDR3 sequence is CASSVGESEAFF. The CDR3 region has the DNA TGTGCCAGCAGCGTAGGGGAGTCTGAAGCTTTCTTT.

The rearrangement joins TRBV13 to TRBJ1-3; no clear D. Trimming pared 2 bases from V and 3 bases from J, leaving 14 bases between. Per germline, CDR1 PRHDT and CDR2 FYEKMQ (reference sequence). CDR3 size: 16 residues. DNA for the CDR3: TGTGCCAGCAGCTTAAGTGACGGAGGATATGGAAACACCATATATTTT. Amino acids: CASSLSDGGYGNTIYF.

The chain couples TRBV6-5 to TRBJ1-2; D is unclear. CDR1 is MNHEY, CDR2 SVGAGI, per germline. The V end was cut by 6 bases, the J end by 5 bases, with 13 bases between. CDR3 size: 13 residues. CDR3 residues: CASSPNGLYGYTF. The CDR3 nucleotides are TGTGCCAGCAGCCCAAATGGACTTTATGGCTACACCTTC.